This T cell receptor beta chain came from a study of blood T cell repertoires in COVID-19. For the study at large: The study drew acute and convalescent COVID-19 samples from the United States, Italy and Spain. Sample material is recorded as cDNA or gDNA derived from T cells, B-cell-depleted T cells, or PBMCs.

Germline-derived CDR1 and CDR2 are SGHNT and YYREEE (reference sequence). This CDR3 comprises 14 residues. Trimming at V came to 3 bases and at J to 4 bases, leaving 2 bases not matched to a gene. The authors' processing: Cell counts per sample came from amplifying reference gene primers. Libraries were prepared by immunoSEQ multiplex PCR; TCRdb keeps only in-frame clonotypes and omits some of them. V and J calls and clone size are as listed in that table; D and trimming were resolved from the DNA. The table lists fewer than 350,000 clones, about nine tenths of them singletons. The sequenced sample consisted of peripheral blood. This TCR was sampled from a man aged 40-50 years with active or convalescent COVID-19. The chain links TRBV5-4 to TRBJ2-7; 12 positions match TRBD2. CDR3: CASSSSGGVYEQYF. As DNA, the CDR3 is TGTGCCAGCAGCTCTAGCGGGGGGGTTTACGAGCAGTACTTC.